There are a few counts of the clone carrying this TCR beta chain. Time point defined: newly diagnosed GD, antithyroid drugs for less than 3 months. PBMC RNA was the source of the TCR library. Construction of TCR beta libraries relied on iRepertoire HTBI primers and on Arm-PCR targeting CDR3 regions. MiXCR was run by TCRdb on the multiplex PCR reads, yielding one entry per CDR3 protein. The sample has some 460,000 distinct CDR3 sequences, roughly 15% seen once. The CDR3 consists of 15 residues. Trimming cost V 7 bases and J 1 base; bases outside gene matches: 10. Per germline, CDR1 MGHRA and CDR2 YSYEKL. The sample belongs to a study of regulatory T cells in long-lasting Graves disease. Study-level background: Patients with new Graves' disease had used antithyroid drugs below 3 months.

The same data also contributed to another study, on T cells in Graves' hyperthyroidism and ophthalmopathy.

V gene TRBV4-1 combines with J gene TRBJ2-7; 7 bases agree with TRBD1. This specimen consisted of peripheral blood mononuclear cells (PBMCs), obtained at new diagnosis, from a patient treated with antithyroid drugs. The TCR originated in a man aged 40-49 years with Graves disease. The CDR3 DNA is TGCGCCAGCAACCGGGATGACAGGGCATCCTACGAGCAGTACTTC. Translation gives CASNRDDRASYEQYF.